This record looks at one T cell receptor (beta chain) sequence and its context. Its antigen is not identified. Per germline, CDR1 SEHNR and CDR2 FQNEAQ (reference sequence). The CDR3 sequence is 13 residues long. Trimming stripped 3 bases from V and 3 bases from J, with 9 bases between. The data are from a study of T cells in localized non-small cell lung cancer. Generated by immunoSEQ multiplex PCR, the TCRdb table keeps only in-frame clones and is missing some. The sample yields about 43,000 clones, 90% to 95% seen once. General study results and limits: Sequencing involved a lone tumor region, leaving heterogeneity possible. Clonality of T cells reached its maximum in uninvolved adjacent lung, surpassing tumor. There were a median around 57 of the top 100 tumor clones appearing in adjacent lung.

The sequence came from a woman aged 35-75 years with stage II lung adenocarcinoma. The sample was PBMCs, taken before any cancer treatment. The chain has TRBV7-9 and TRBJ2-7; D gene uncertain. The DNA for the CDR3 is TGTGCCAGCAGCTTCCTAGGAGACTACGAGCAGTACTTC. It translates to CASSFLGDYEQYF.